These T cell receptor beta chains were read from a single sample in a study of molecular identifiers for immune sequencing clone quantification. TCRdb passed the PCR reads through MiXCR, listing each CDR3 protein once. The sample lists about 100,000 distinct CDR3 sequences; roughly 34% were seen once. Input material: naive CD8+ T cells from blood, with Jurkat cell RNA spiked in. The receptors derive from a human donor in good health. Some libraries in this study had Jurkat cell RNA spiked in. Both conserved end residues are part of each CDR3. Each record gives: D gene, clone size, V gene, J gene, CDR3 protein, CDR3 DNA. The D gene is left open where the match is weak. Only some rows state a clone size, as once, few, many or a class for expanded clones.

d_call: .
clone_size: .
v_call: TRBV7-9
j_call: TRBJ2-7
cdr3_aa: CASSLERGEQYF
cdr3_nt: TGTGCCAGCAGCTTAGAACGGGGCGAGCAGTACTTC

d_call: TRBD2
clone_size: .
v_call: TRBV5-6
j_call: TRBJ2-5
cdr3_aa: CASSLAAGGPESQYF
cdr3_nt: TGTGCCAGCAGCTTGGCAGCGGGAGGGCCCGAGTCCCAGTACTTC

d_call: TRBD1
clone_size: many
v_call: TRBV28
j_call: TRBJ2-3
cdr3_aa: CASSPGTGTDTQYF
cdr3_nt: TGTGCCAGCAGTCCCGGGACAGGGACAGATACGCAGTATTTT

d_call: .
clone_size: many
v_call: TRBV28
j_call: TRBJ2-7
cdr3_aa: CASTPLGVGLVRF
cdr3_nt: TGTGCCAGCACCCCCCTGGGGGTGGGGTTAGTCCGTTTC

d_call: .
clone_size: .
v_call: TRBV20-1
j_call: TRBJ1-5
cdr3_aa: CSASAGKKSNQPQHF
cdr3_nt: TGCAGTGCATCCGCCGGGAAGAAGAGCAATCAGCCCCAGCATTTT

d_call: .
clone_size: many
v_call: TRBV28
j_call: TRBJ1-1
cdr3_aa: CASSPPGTEAFF
cdr3_nt: TGTGCCAGCAGCCCCCCGGGGACTGAAGCTTTCTTT

d_call: .
clone_size: many
v_call: TRBV28
j_call: TRBJ2-1
cdr3_aa: CASSPRPSSYNEQFF
cdr3_nt: TGTGCCAGCAGTCCCCGGCCCAGCTCCTACAATGAGCAGTTCTTC

d_call: .
clone_size: few
v_call: TRBV19
j_call: TRBJ2-1
cdr3_aa: CASSIAHPGTQFF
cdr3_nt: TGTGCCAGTAGTATCGCCCACCCAGGAACTCAGTTCTTC

d_call: .
clone_size: .
v_call: TRBV29-1
j_call: TRBJ1-2
cdr3_aa: CSGGDRGYTF
cdr3_nt: TGCAGCGGTGGGGATCGTGGCTACACCTTC

d_call: .
clone_size: few
v_call: TRBV27
j_call: TRBJ1-6
cdr3_aa: CASSLRGAGLNSPLHF
cdr3_nt: TGTGCCAGCAGTTTAAGGGGGGCAGGGTTAAATTCACCCCTCCACTTT

d_call: TRBD2
clone_size: few
v_call: TRBV20-1
j_call: TRBJ2-1
cdr3_aa: CSARDPGGRVYNEQFF
cdr3_nt: TGCAGTGCTAGAGATCCCGGCGGGAGGGTTTACAATGAGCAGTTCTTC

d_call: .
clone_size: .
v_call: TRBV3-1
j_call: TRBJ2-1
cdr3_aa: CASSRRNEQFF
cdr3_nt: TGTGCCAGCAGCCGACGTAATGAGCAGTTCTTC

d_call: .
clone_size: many
v_call: TRBV29-1
j_call: TRBJ1-1
cdr3_aa: CSVSPTGPTEAFF
cdr3_nt: TGCAGCGTTTCCCCTACAGGGCCCACTGAAGCTTTCTTT

d_call: TRBD1
clone_size: .
v_call: TRBV4-1
j_call: TRBJ2-2
cdr3_aa: CASSQVKGAVGEPFF
cdr3_nt: TGCGCCAGCAGCCAAGTGAAGGGGGCGGTCGGGGAGCCGTTTTTT

d_call: .
clone_size: few
v_call: TRBV2
j_call: TRBJ2-7
cdr3_aa: CASSEKVGSHYEQYF
cdr3_nt: TGTGCCAGCAGTGAAAAGGTTGGATCCCACTACGAGCAGTACTTC

d_call: .
clone_size: few
v_call: TRBV6-1
j_call: TRBJ1-1
cdr3_aa: CASRDPWGTAVPSTEAFF
cdr3_nt: TGTGCCAGCAGAGACCCCTGGGGGACCGCCGTACCGAGCACTGAAGCTTTCTTT

d_call: .
clone_size: many
v_call: TRBV7-9
j_call: TRBJ2-1
cdr3_aa: CASLGLAYNEQFF
cdr3_nt: TGTGCCAGCTTGGGACTTGCCTACAATGAGCAGTTCTTC

d_call: .
clone_size: few
v_call: TRBV12-3/TRBV12-4
j_call: TRBJ2-5
cdr3_aa: CASSGTQEEPQYF
cdr3_nt: TGTGCCAGCAGTGGGACCCAGGAGGAGCCCCAGTACTTC

d_call: .
clone_size: many
v_call: TRBV5-6
j_call: TRBJ1-1
cdr3_aa: CASSTGTGGTAFF
cdr3_nt: TGTGCCAGCAGCACAGGGACCGGGGGGACAGCTTTCTTT

d_call: TRBD1
clone_size: .
v_call: TRBV12-3/TRBV12-4
j_call: TRBJ2-5
cdr3_aa: CASSLGRTGGWETQYF
cdr3_nt: TGTGCCAGCAGTTTAGGCCGGACAGGGGGCTGGGAGACCCAGTACTTC

d_call: .
clone_size: many
v_call: TRBV12-3/TRBV12-4
j_call: TRBJ2-5
cdr3_aa: CASSPGTQETQYF
cdr3_nt: TGTGCCAGCAGTCCTGGGACACAGGAGACCCAGTACTTC

d_call: .
clone_size: .
v_call: TRBV3-1
j_call: TRBJ2-7
cdr3_aa: CASSQVGSPTLDEQYF
cdr3_nt: TGTGCCAGCAGCCAAGTAGGATCGCCGACCCTAGACGAGCAGTACTTC

d_call: .
clone_size: .
v_call: TRBV4-1
j_call: TRBJ2-7
cdr3_aa: CASSQEETRVYEQYF
cdr3_nt: TGCGCCAGCAGCCAAGAAGAGACTAGGGTCTACGAGCAGTACTTC

d_call: TRBD2
clone_size: .
v_call: TRBV7-2
j_call: TRBJ2-5
cdr3_aa: CASSYGGGQETQYF
cdr3_nt: TGTGCCAGCAGCTACGGCGGGGGCCAAGAGACCCAGTACTTC

d_call: TRBD2
clone_size: few
v_call: TRBV7-9
j_call: TRBJ2-1
cdr3_aa: CASRKAGAYEQFF
cdr3_nt: TGTGCCAGCAGAAAAGCGGGAGCCTATGAGCAGTTCTTC

d_call: .
clone_size: many
v_call: TRBV7-6
j_call: TRBJ2-4
cdr3_aa: CASSPGPEGVQYF
cdr3_nt: TGTGCCAGCAGCCCAGGACCCGAGGGCGTTCAGTACTTC

d_call: .
clone_size: few
v_call: TRBV5-6
j_call: TRBJ2-5
cdr3_aa: CASSWGTIQGVKETQYF
cdr3_nt: TGTGCCAGCAGCTGGGGTACCATACAGGGAGTTAAAGAGACCCAGTACTTC

d_call: .
clone_size: .
v_call: TRBV19
j_call: TRBJ2-1
cdr3_aa: CATTLGGSGYNEQFF
cdr3_nt: TGTGCCACCACCTTAGGGGGTAGCGGCTACAATGAGCAGTTCTTC